The next 9 T cell receptor beta chains were all read from a single sample in a study of tumor-infiltrating lymphocytes in primary liver carcinoma. TCR beta cDNA was prepared out of roughly 450 ng total RNA by means of a constant-region primer. Slightly modified ARM-PCR served as the procedure for the TCR beta libraries. These libraries came from three rounds of nested multiplex PCR. The first two PCR rounds used TRBV1-TRBV30 forward primers with a C-beta reverse primer, roughly 11 cycles each. TCRdb ran MiXCR on the multiplex PCR reads and lists one entry per CDR3 protein. The sample records some 120,000 distinct CDR3 sequences, 64% being singletons. Scientists recovered RNA and DNA together from around 20-30 mg of unsorted bulk tissue. Source material: liver tumor tissue from sampling region 3. The subset was: tumor region T3, left-lateral pole. These receptors all come from a woman aged 55-69 years with primary liver carcinoma and hepatitis B virus infection.

This clonotype was detected once. Given the absence of the conserved phenylalanine or tryptophan at the CDR3 end, a read error is likely. Here the CDR3 reads CASSPSRELDKNIQYI. DNA for the CDR3: TGTGCCAGTAGCCCCTCTCGGGAATTGGACAAAAACATTCAGTACATC. The rearrangement uses TRBV7-8 and TRBJ2-4; D possibly corresponds to TRBD2 (5 bases). The CDR3 totals 16 residues. Trimming cost V 9 bases and J 3 bases, with 21 bases left between them. Germline assignment: CDR1 SGHVS and CDR2 FQNEAQ.

V gene TRBV12-3 or TRBV12-4 combines with J gene TRBJ1-6; a possible D gene is TRBD1 (6 bases). V was cut by 4 bases and J by 19 bases, with 20 bases left in between. The CDR3 is 13 residues long. CDR3 region: CASSSRGGSPPHF. CDR3 nucleotide sequence: TGTGCCAGCAGTTCGAGGGGGGGTTCCCCCCCTCACTTT.

A word on this clonotype: The junction and the germline gene differ at one end; a read error may be behind it. The chain uses TRBV20-1 and TRBJ1-6, with TRBD1 matching 9 bases. Per germline, CDR1 DFQATT and CDR2 SNEGSKA (reference sequence). The CDR3 is made up of 15 amino acids. DNA for the CDR3: TGCAGTGCTACCTCCACCGGGACAGGGTCTTCACCCCCCCACTTT. It encodes CSATSTGTGSSPPHF.

The gene calls are TRBV30 and TRBJ2-7; D may be TRBD2 (5 bases). Germline V gene sequence: CDR1 GTSNPN, CDR2 SVGIG (reference sequence). Trimming removed 5 bases at V and 4 bases at J, with 18 bases between. This CDR3 spans 14 amino acids. CDR3 sequence reads: CAWALAGTGYEQYF. CDR3 DNA sequence: TGTGCCTGGGCTCTAGCTGGCACTGGATACGAGCAGTACTTC.

The sample holds many counts of this clonotype. CDR3 DNA: TGTGCCATCAGTGAGTCGATTGGACAGGATACTTACGAGCAGTACTTC. This codes for CAISESIGQDTYEQYF. This chain uses TRBV10-3 with TRBJ2-7; 7 bases map to TRBD1. The germline gives CDR1 ENHRY, CDR2 SYGVKD. This CDR3 is built from 16 residues. With 0 bases clipped from V and 4 bases from J, the junction kept 9 bases outside the gene matches.

This rearrangement joins TRBV29-1 to TRBJ2-7, with 7 positions matching TRBD1. V lost 3 bases, J lost 5 bases, and 7 bases stayed unmatched. The CDR3 is made up of 13 amino acids. Germline CDR1 reads SQVTM; CDR2 reads ANQGSEA. CDR3 in amino acids: CSVDGTEGHEQYF. The CDR3 bases are TGCAGCGTTGATGGGACAGAGGGTCACGAGCAGTACTTC.

The chain joins TRBV29-1 to TRBJ1-2; D perhaps matches TRBD1 (6 bases). The CDR3 has 13 amino acids. Germline V CDR1 and CDR2: SQVTM, ANQGSEA. CDR3: CSAEDRPRDVYTF. The CDR3 DNA sequence: TGCAGTGCCGAAGACAGGCCCCGCGACGTCTACACCTTC.

A note on this clonotype: A clone one base away is much larger, so this may be a read error. V is TRBV5-6 and J is TRBJ1-2; D is unclear. The V end lost 1 base, the J end lost 13 bases, and 17 bases lay between the germline ends. CDR1 and CDR2 (germline): SGHDT, YYEEEE. The CDR3 has 13 residues. As DNA, the CDR3 is TGTGCCAGCAGCTTGTTGAAGGTCGCTTTTATCACCTTC. The encoded protein is CASSLLKVAFITF.

This clonotype was seen only once. This CDR3 is missing its conserved last phenylalanine or tryptophan, likely due to a read error. The chain carries TRBV11-2 and TRBJ2-3; TRBD2 is a possible D gene (5 bases). This CDR3 is 12 amino acids long. Germline CDR1 and CDR2: SGHAT and FQNNGV. DNA of the CDR3: TGTGCCAACAGCCCCCTCGAGGGTACGCAGTATTTA. It translates to CANSPLEGTQYL.